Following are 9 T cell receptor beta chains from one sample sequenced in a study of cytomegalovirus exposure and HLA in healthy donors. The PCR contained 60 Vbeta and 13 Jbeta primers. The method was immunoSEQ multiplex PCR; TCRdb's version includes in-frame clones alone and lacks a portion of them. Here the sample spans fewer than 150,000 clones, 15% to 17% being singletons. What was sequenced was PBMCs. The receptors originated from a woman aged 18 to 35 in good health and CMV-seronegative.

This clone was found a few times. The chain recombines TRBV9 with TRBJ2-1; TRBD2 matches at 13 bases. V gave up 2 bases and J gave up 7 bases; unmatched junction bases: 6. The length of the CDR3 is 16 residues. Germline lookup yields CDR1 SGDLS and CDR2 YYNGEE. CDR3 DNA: TGTGCCAGCAGCGTCTCGGGACTAGCGGGGAGTAATGAGCAGTTCTTC. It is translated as CASSVSGLAGSNEQFF.

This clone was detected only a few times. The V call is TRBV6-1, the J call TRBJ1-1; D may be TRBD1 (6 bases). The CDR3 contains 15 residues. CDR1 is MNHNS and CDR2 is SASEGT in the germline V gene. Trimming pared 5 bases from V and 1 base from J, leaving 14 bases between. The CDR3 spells CASSRGGGGNTEAFF. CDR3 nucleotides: TGTGCCAGCAGTAGGGGGGGCGGGGGGAACACTGAAGCTTTCTTT.

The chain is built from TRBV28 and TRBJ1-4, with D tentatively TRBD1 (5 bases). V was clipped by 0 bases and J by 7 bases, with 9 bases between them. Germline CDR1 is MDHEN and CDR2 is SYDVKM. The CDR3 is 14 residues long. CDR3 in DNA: TGTGCCAGCAGTTTATGGGGGGGAGGTGAAAAACTGTTTTTT. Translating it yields CASSLWGGGEKLFF.

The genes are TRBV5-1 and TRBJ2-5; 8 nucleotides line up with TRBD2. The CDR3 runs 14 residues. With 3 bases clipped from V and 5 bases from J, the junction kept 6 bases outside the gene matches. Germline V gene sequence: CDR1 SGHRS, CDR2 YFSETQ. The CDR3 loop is CASSSGLVGETQYF. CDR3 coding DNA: TGCGCCAGCAGCTCGGGACTAGTGGGGGAGACCCAGTACTTC.

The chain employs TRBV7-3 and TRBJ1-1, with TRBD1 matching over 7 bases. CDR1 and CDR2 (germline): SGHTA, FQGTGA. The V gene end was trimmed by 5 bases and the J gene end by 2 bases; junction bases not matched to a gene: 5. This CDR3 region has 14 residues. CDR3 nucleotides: TGTGCCAGCAGCCAGACAGGGTTCAACACTGAAGCTTTCTTT. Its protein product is CASSQTGFNTEAFF.

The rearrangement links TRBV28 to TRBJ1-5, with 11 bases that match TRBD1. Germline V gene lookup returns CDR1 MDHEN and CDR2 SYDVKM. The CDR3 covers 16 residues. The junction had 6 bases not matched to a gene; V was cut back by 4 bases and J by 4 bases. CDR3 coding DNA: TGTGCCAGCAGTTCCCCCGGGACAGGGGGGAATCAGCCCCAGCATTTT. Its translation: CASSSPGTGGNQPQHF.

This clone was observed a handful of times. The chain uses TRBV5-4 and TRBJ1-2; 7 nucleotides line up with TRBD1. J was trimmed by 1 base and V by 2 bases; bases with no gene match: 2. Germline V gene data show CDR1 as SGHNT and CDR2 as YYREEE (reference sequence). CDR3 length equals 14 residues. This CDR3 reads CASSLYRGNYGYTF. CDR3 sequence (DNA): TGTGCCAGCAGCTTATACAGGGGTAACTATGGCTACACCTTC.

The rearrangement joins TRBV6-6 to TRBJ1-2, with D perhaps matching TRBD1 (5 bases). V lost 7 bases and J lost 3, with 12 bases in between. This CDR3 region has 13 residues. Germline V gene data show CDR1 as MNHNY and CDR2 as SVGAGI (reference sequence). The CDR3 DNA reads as TGTGCCAGCACCTTGGGGGGGGACTATGGCTACACCTTC. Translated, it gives CASTLGGDYGYTF.

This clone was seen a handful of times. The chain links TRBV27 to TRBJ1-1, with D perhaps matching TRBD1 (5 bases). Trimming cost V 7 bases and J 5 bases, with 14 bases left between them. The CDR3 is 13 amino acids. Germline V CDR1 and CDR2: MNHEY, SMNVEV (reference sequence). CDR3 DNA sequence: TGTGCCAGCAACCTCGGGGGGGGTACTGAAGCTTTCTTT. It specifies CASNLGGGTEAFF.